A selection of T cell receptor beta chains follows, all from one sample in a study of blood T cell repertoires in COVID-19. Sequenced by immunoSEQ multiplex PCR; TCRdb stores in-frame clones only, minus some. The sample records 150,000 to 200,000 clones, about four fifths being singletons. Sequencing input: peripheral blood. These receptors originate from a woman aged 40 to 50 with COVID-19, enrolled during active disease. The CDR3 runs from the conserved cysteine through the conserved F or W. Each record gives: V gene, J gene, D gene, clone size, CDR3 DNA, CDR3 protein. The D gene is left open where the match is weak. Expanded clones get a size class; other rows say once, few or many, or leave the size out.

V: TRBV9
J: TRBJ1-6
D: NA
size: few
DNA: TGTGCCAGCAGCGTAGCAGGGGACTCACCCCTCCACTTT
CDR3: CASSVAGDSPLHF

V: TRBV6-4
J: TRBJ2-3
D: TRBD1
size: few
DNA: TGTGCCAGCAGTCCCGCGGACAGGTCCTCCACAGATACGCAGTATTTT
CDR3: CASSPADRSSTDTQYF

V: TRBV11-2
J: TRBJ1-2
D: NA
size: NA
DNA: TGTGCCACAACAAGGGGTCCTTCTAACTATGGCTACACCTTC
CDR3: CATTRGPSNYGYTF

V: TRBV7-9
J: TRBJ2-6
D: NA
size: NA
DNA: TGTGCCAGCAGCCAAGGAGGAGTCAGGCTCTCTGGGGCCAACGTCCTGACTTTC
CDR3: CASSQGGVRLSGANVLTF

V: TRBV24-1
J: TRBJ2-1
D: NA
size: NA
DNA: TGTGCCACCAGTCAACAGTCCCTCGGTGAGCAGTTCTTC
CDR3: CATSQQSLGEQFF

V: TRBV3-1/TRBV3-2
J: TRBJ2-2
D: NA
size: few
DNA: TGTGCCAGCAGCCAAGAGTTGGGACAAGGCACCGGGGAGCTGTTTTTT
CDR3: CASSQELGQGTGELFF

V: TRBV2
J: TRBJ2-1
D: NA
size: NA
DNA: TGTGCCAGCAGAGACTCCGGGACATATATCTACAATGAGCAGTTCTTC
CDR3: CASRDSGTYIYNEQFF

V: TRBV27
J: TRBJ1-2
D: NA
size: NA
DNA: TGTGCCAGCAAGTTCCGGCACAGCTCTAACTATGGCTACACCTTC
CDR3: CASKFRHSSNYGYTF

V: TRBV6-5
J: TRBJ2-1
D: TRBD2
size: NA
DNA: TGTGCCAGCAGTTTACTAGCGGGGCATGAGCAGTTCTTC
CDR3: CASSLLAGHEQFF

V: TRBV6-5
J: TRBJ2-1
D: TRBD1
size: NA
DNA: TGTGCCACCAGACGGACAGGGGGAAATGAGCAGTTCTTC
CDR3: CATRRTGGNEQFF

V: TRBV21-1
J: TRBJ2-1
D: NA
size: NA
DNA: TGTGCCAGCAGCAATAGAGAGGGGGCCGGCAATGAGCAGTTCTTC
CDR3: CASSNREGAGNEQFF

V: TRBV5-1
J: TRBJ2-4
D: TRBD1
size: NA
DNA: TGCGCCAGCAGCATGGGGGACAGAAACATTCAGTACTTC
CDR3: CASSMGDRNIQYF

V: TRBV9
J: TRBJ2-2
D: TRBD2
size: few
DNA: TGTGCCAGCAGCGTCATGGCTAGCGGGAGTCGGGAGCTGTTTTTT
CDR3: CASSVMASGSRELFF

V: TRBV14
J: TRBJ2-7
D: TRBD1
size: few
DNA: TGTGCCAGCAGCCAAGGACAGGGCTCCTACGAGCAGTACTTC
CDR3: CASSQGQGSYEQYF

V: TRBV7-9
J: TRBJ2-5
D: NA
size: NA
DNA: TGTGCCAGCAGCTCCGGGGAGACCCAGTACTTC
CDR3: CASSSGETQYF

V: TRBV15
J: TRBJ1-5
D: NA
size: NA
DNA: TGTGCCACCAGCCCCGGGACAAATCAGCCCCAGCATTTT
CDR3: CATSPGTNQPQHF

V: TRBV9
J: TRBJ2-2
D: NA
size: few
DNA: TGTGCCAGCAGCGTATCCTGGGGTGCGGGAACCGGGGAGCTGTTTTTT
CDR3: CASSVSWGAGTGELFF

V: TRBV7-9
J: TRBJ2-1
D: TRBD2
size: NA
DNA: TGTGCCAGCAGCAATCCCGGACTAGCGGCTAACAATGAGCAGTTCTTC
CDR3: CASSNPGLAANNEQFF

V: TRBV2
J: TRBJ2-2
D: TRBD2
size: NA
DNA: TGTGCCACTAGGAGCGGGATCACCGGGGAGCTGTTTTTT
CDR3: CATRSGITGELFF

V: TRBV27
J: TRBJ2-7
D: NA
size: NA
DNA: TGTGCCAGCAGTTCCCAACCAGGGGCGCGGTTCGAGCAGTACTTC
CDR3: CASSSQPGARFEQYF

V: TRBV27
J: TRBJ2-7
D: NA
size: NA
DNA: TGTGCCAGCAGTTTTCGCGGGACCTACGAGCAGTACTTC
CDR3: CASSFRGTYEQYF

V: TRBV3-1/TRBV3-2
J: TRBJ2-3
D: NA
size: few
DNA: TGTGCCAGCAGCCAGGGCGGGAGCACAGATACGCAGTATTTT
CDR3: CASSQGGSTDTQYF

V: TRBV15
J: TRBJ2-2
D: TRBD2
size: NA
DNA: TGTGCCACCAGCCCGAAACACCCCAGACTAGCTTCTGCCGGGGAGCTGTTTTTT
CDR3: CATSPKHPRLASAGELFF

V: TRBV6-5
J: TRBJ1-2
D: NA
size: few
DNA: TGTGCCAGCAGCCCGTATCGAGCTAACTATGGCTACACCTTC
CDR3: CASSPYRANYGYTF

V: TRBV12-3/TRBV12-4
J: TRBJ2-1
D: NA
size: NA
DNA: TGTGCCAGCAGTTTTTCCATCGAGCAGTTCTTC
CDR3: CASSFSIEQFF

V: TRBV7-9
J: TRBJ2-7
D: NA
size: NA
DNA: TGTGCCAGCAGCTTACCCGGACAGCCATACGAGCAGTACTTC
CDR3: CASSLPGQPYEQYF

V: TRBV20-1
J: TRBJ2-3
D: NA
size: NA
DNA: TGCAGTGCTGAGAACACAGATACGCAGTATTTT
CDR3: CSAENTDTQYF

V: TRBV24-1
J: TRBJ2-1
D: NA
size: NA
DNA: TGTGCCACCAGTGATTTGCAGGTGGGCCTCTACAATGAGCAGTTCTTC
CDR3: CATSDLQVGLYNEQFF

V: TRBV5-1
J: TRBJ2-5
D: TRBD1
size: NA
DNA: TGCGCCAGCAACGGACGCCCAGCAGGGGGCATGGAGACCCAGTACTTC
CDR3: CASNGRPAGGMETQYF

V: TRBV27
J: TRBJ1-4
D: NA
size: NA
DNA: TGTGCCAGCAGTTTTCGGGGGGCCGGTAATGAAAAACTGTTTTTT
CDR3: CASSFRGAGNEKLFF

V: TRBV12-3/TRBV12-4
J: TRBJ2-1
D: NA
size: once
DNA: TGTGCCAGCAGTTTACTGGAGAACAATGAGCAGTTCTTC
CDR3: CASSLLENNEQFF

V: TRBV19
J: TRBJ2-2
D: NA
size: NA
DNA: TGTGCCAGTCGGCAGGGAACCGGGGAGCTGTTTTTT
CDR3: CASRQGTGELFF

V: TRBV5-4
J: TRBJ2-7
D: TRBD1
size: NA
DNA: TGTGCCAGCAGCTCTACAGGGGGCGATTACGAGCAGTACTTC
CDR3: CASSSTGGDYEQYF

V: TRBV3-1/TRBV3-2
J: TRBJ1-1
D: NA
size: NA
DNA: TGTGCCAGCAGCCAGGGGGCGGTCACTGAAGCTTTCTTT
CDR3: CASSQGAVTEAFF

V: TRBV5-4
J: TRBJ1-5
D: NA
size: NA
DNA: TGTGCCAGCAGCTTGTGGGCAGCTAAAGATCAGCCCCAGCATTTT
CDR3: CASSLWAAKDQPQHF

V: TRBV27
J: TRBJ2-5
D: NA
size: few
DNA: TGTGCCAGCAGCTCTTCGTTAAGGGGAGAGACCCAGTACTTC
CDR3: CASSSSLRGETQYF

V: TRBV6-2/TRBV6-3
J: TRBJ1-5
D: NA
size: NA
DNA: TGTGCCAGCAGTCACGACACATTACGGCCCCAGCATTTT
CDR3: CASSHDTLRPQHF